Listed here are 10 T cell receptor beta chains from one sample, sequenced in a study of shared clonotypes between healthy human individuals. Naive CD8 cells lacked CD45RO and underwent positive selection for CCR7, leaving out terminally differentiated effector memory CD45RA+ cells. The protocol was immunoSEQ multiplex PCR, while the TCRdb copy is restricted to in-frame clones and leaves out a portion. The sample holds more than 500,000 clones; 90% to 95% are singletons and the top ten take approximately 0.12%. The material sequenced was naive CD8+ T cells sorted from blood. These receptors originate from a woman in her 30s in good health.

J is TRBJ2-2 and V is TRBV28; 12 nucleotides line up with TRBD2. Germline V gene sequence: CDR1 MDHEN, CDR2 SYDVKM. There are 16 residues in the CDR3. After removal of 5 bases from V and 3 bases from J, the junction contained 4 bases not matched to a gene. In nucleotides, the CDR3 is TGTGCCAGCAGTCCTAGCGGGAGGGCCCACACCGGGGAGCTGTTTTTT. It encodes CASSPSGRAHTGELFF. Based on the CDR3 plus reference TRBV28 and TRBJ2-2, the full variable domain is DVKVTQSSRYLVKRTGEKVFLECVQDMDHENMFWYRQDPGLGLRLIYFSYDVKMKEKGDIPEGYSVSREKKERFSLILESASTNQTSMYLCASSPSGRAHTGELFFGEGSRLTVL.

The gene calls are TRBV30 and TRBJ2-3; 12 positions agree with TRBD2. Germline trimming cut 4 bases from V and 0 bases from J; bases unmatched to any gene: 2. This CDR3 is built from 15 residues. CDR1 and CDR2 (germline): GTSNPN, SVGIG (reference sequence). CDR3 DNA: TGTGCCTGGATTGGGACTAGCGGGAGCACAGATACGCAGTATTTT. Amino acid sequence: CAWIGTSGSTDTQYF.

This chain uses TRBV5-8 with TRBJ2-1; perhaps TRBD2 as D (6 bases). From germline, CDR1 is SGHTS and CDR2 YDEGEE. The CDR3 extends over 14 amino acids. The ends were cut back, 4 bases at V and 8 bases at J, with 16 bases in the middle. Written as DNA, the CDR3 is TGTGCCAGCAGCCCCCGCCGGACGGGAGATGAGCAGTTCTTC. Translation gives CASSPRRTGDEQFF. Complete variable domain (other parts from reference TRBV5-8 and TRBJ2-1): EAGVTQSPTHLIKTRGQQATLRCSPISGHTSVYWYQQALGLGLQFLLWYDEGEERNRGNFPPRFSGRQFPNYSSELNVNALELEDSALYLCASSPRRTGDEQFFGPGTRLTVL.

The chain has TRBV5-1 and TRBJ2-7, with TRBD1 matching 7 bases. Unmatched junction bases numbered 6, after V lost 4 bases and J lost 2 bases. This CDR3 is built from 14 residues. Germline V CDR1 and CDR2: SGHRS, YFSETQ. CDR3 loop: CASSPRDSTYEQYF. CDR3 sequence (DNA): TGCGCCAGCAGCCCCCGGGACAGCACCTACGAGCAGTACTTC. The whole variable domain, remainder taken from reference TRBV5-1 and TRBJ2-7, is KAGVTQTPRYLIKTRGQQVTLSCSPISGHRSVSWYQQTPGQGLQFLFEYFSETQRNKGNFPGRFSGRQFSNSRSEMNVSTLELGDSALYLCASSPRDSTYEQYFGPGTRLTVT.

The chain employs TRBV27 and TRBJ1-2; possible D gene TRBD1, 6 bases. The ends were cut back, 5 bases at V and 5 bases at J, with 15 bases in the middle. Germline assignment: CDR1 MNHEY and CDR2 SMNVEV (reference sequence). The CDR3 has 14 residues. CDR3 nucleotides: TGTGCCAGCAGTCCCACCCGGGACAATTATGGCTACACCTTC. Translating gives CASSPTRDNYGYTF.

J is TRBJ2-7 and V is TRBV4-1; D is uncertain. The CDR3 has 14 residues. CDR1 is MGHRA, CDR2 YSYEKL, per germline. With 1 base removed from V and 0 bases from J, the gap between germline ends came to 7 bases. The CDR3 DNA follows: TGCGCCAGCAGCCAAGCCAGGTTCTCCTACGAGCAGTACTTC. It yields the protein CASSQARFSYEQYF.

This clone showed up just once. The genes are TRBV5-5 and TRBJ1-2, with a weak D call TRBD1 (5 bases). The CDR3 covers 14 residues. V was clipped by 2 bases and J by 5 bases, with 13 bases between them. The germline V gene has CDR1 SGHKS and CDR2 YYEKEE (reference sequence). The CDR3 region is CASSFLGEEYGYTF. CDR3 DNA sequence: TGTGCCAGCAGCTTTTTGGGGGAGGAATATGGCTACACCTTC.

V is TRBV11-2 and J is TRBJ1-2; no reliable D call. V was shortened by 3 bases and J by 2 bases, with 7 bases between the two germline ends. Per germline, CDR1 SGHAT and CDR2 FQNNGV. The CDR3 runs to 13 residues. The CDR3 nucleotides are TGTGCCAGCAGCTTCGGGTGGAACTATGGCTACACCTTC. Translated: CASSFGWNYGYTF.

J is TRBJ2-1 and V is TRBV9; 8 bases are shared with TRBD2. CDR3 length: 18 residues. The V and J ends lost 0 bases and 7 bases, in that order; junction bases with no gene match: 15. The V gene's germline CDR1 is SGDLS and CDR2 YYNGEE. In nucleotides, the CDR3 is TGTGCCAGCAGCGTAGATGGTAGCGGGGTCTTTTTGGGGAATGAGCAGTTCTTC. Translation: CASSVDGSGVFLGNEQFF.

This chain connects TRBV28 to TRBJ2-1; 8 nucleotides align to TRBD2. V lost 8 bases, J lost 4 bases, and 7 bases stayed unmatched. CDR1 MDHEN and CDR2 SYDVKM come from the germline V gene. CDR3 length equals 14 residues. CDR3 region: CASHSGTNYNEQFF. The CDR3 nucleotides read TGTGCCAGCCATAGCGGGACCAATTACAATGAGCAGTTCTTC.